A selection of T cell receptor beta chains follows, all from one sample in a study of molecular identifiers for immune sequencing clone quantification. Using its own MiXCR run on the PCR reads, TCRdb lists one record per CDR3 protein. The data show approximately 500,000 distinct CDR3 sequences, over 20% seen once. Sequencing was done on a sample of naive CD8+ T cells from blood, with Jurkat cell RNA spiked in. Source of these receptors: a human donor in good health. Some libraries in this study had Jurkat cell RNA spiked in. The CDR3 runs from the conserved cysteine through the conserved F or W. A D gene is named only where the DNA matches it firmly. Clone size is shown for a subset of rows, as once, few, many or a class of expanded clone.

D gene: NA; V gene: TRBV5-1; clone size: many; J gene: TRBJ2-4; CDR3 protein: CASTDQNIQYF; CDR3 DNA: TGCGCCAGCACCGATCAAAACATTCAGTACTTC
D gene: NA; V gene: TRBV6-5; clone size: NA; J gene: TRBJ2-1; CDR3 protein: CASSYRAQNEQFF; CDR3 DNA: TGTGCCAGCAGTTACAGGGCCCAGAATGAGCAGTTCTTC
D gene: NA; V gene: TRBV7-9; clone size: many; J gene: TRBJ1-1; CDR3 protein: CASSSTGPNTEAFF; CDR3 DNA: TGTGCCAGCAGCTCCACAGGGCCGAACACTGAAGCTTTCTTT
D gene: TRBD2; V gene: TRBV7-9; clone size: NA; J gene: TRBJ2-1; CDR3 protein: CASSLGLAGHNEQFF; CDR3 DNA: TGTGCCAGCAGCTTAGGGCTAGCGGGGCACAATGAGCAGTTCTTC
D gene: NA; V gene: TRBV6-5; clone size: many; J gene: TRBJ2-7; CDR3 protein: CASSYGDVYEQYF; CDR3 DNA: TGTGCCAGCAGTTACGGGGACGTATACGAGCAGTACTTC
D gene: TRBD2; V gene: TRBV20-1; clone size: many; J gene: TRBJ2-1; CDR3 protein: CSAKPSGRADLEQFF; CDR3 DNA: TGCAGTGCTAAACCTAGCGGGAGGGCCGATCTCGAGCAGTTCTTC
D gene: NA; V gene: TRBV6-2/TRBV6-3; clone size: few; J gene: TRBJ2-7; CDR3 protein: CASSPRGYYEQYF; CDR3 DNA: TGTGCCAGCAGTCCCCGGGGCTACTACGAGCAGTACTTC
D gene: NA; V gene: TRBV27; clone size: NA; J gene: TRBJ2-1; CDR3 protein: CASSLRGSSYNEQFF; CDR3 DNA: TGTGCCAGCAGTTTGCGGGGCAGCTCCTACAATGAGCAGTTCTTC
D gene: NA; V gene: TRBV6-2/TRBV6-3; clone size: NA; J gene: TRBJ2-7; CDR3 protein: CASSKLGTSSYEQYF; CDR3 DNA: TGTGCCAGCAGTAAACTAGGGACATCGAGCTACGAGCAGTACTTC
D gene: NA; V gene: TRBV28; clone size: many; J gene: TRBJ1-5; CDR3 protein: CASSILASNQPQHF; CDR3 DNA: TGTGCCAGCAGTATTTTAGCTAGCAATCAGCCCCAGCATTTT
D gene: TRBD1; V gene: TRBV7-9; clone size: NA; J gene: TRBJ2-7; CDR3 protein: CAIRPTTGEFYEQYF; CDR3 DNA: TGTGCCATCAGACCAACTACAGGGGAATTTTACGAGCAGTACTTC
D gene: NA; V gene: TRBV10-2; clone size: NA; J gene: TRBJ2-7; CDR3 protein: CASSPRAWAEQYF; CDR3 DNA: TGCGCCAGCAGCCCCCGGGCCTGGGCCGAGCAGTACTTC
D gene: NA; V gene: TRBV9; clone size: NA; J gene: TRBJ1-4; CDR3 protein: CASSPGGSTNEKLFF; CDR3 DNA: TGTGCCAGCAGCCCTGGGGGATCGACTAATGAAAAACTGTTTTTT
D gene: TRBD2; V gene: TRBV7-8; clone size: few; J gene: TRBJ2-2; CDR3 protein: CASSLDRLAENTGELFF; CDR3 DNA: TGTGCCAGCAGCTTAGACCGACTAGCAGAGAACACCGGGGAGCTGTTTTTT
D gene: TRBD1; V gene: TRBV20-1; clone size: few; J gene: TRBJ2-3; CDR3 protein: CSARVPDRVWADTQYF; CDR3 DNA: TGCAGTGCTAGAGTACCGGACAGGGTATGGGCAGATACGCAGTATTTT
D gene: TRBD1; V gene: TRBV5-6; clone size: NA; J gene: TRBJ2-3; CDR3 protein: CASRLATGGTDTQYF; CDR3 DNA: TGTGCCAGCAGGTTGGCTACAGGGGGCACAGATACGCAGTATTTT
D gene: TRBD2; V gene: TRBV3-1; clone size: few; J gene: TRBJ2-3; CDR3 protein: CASVGFSGGATDTQYF; CDR3 DNA: TGTGCCAGCGTAGGGTTCAGCGGGGGGGCAACAGATACGCAGTATTTT
D gene: NA; V gene: TRBV14; clone size: NA; J gene: TRBJ2-3; CDR3 protein: CAGSPAPQTSTDTQYF; CDR3 DNA: TGTGCCGGCAGCCCCGCCCCGCAGACTAGCACAGATACGCAGTATTTT
D gene: TRBD2; V gene: TRBV7-9; clone size: few; J gene: TRBJ2-7; CDR3 protein: CASSLDPSGGREQYF; CDR3 DNA: TGTGCCAGCAGCTTAGATCCTAGCGGGGGACGCGAGCAGTACTTC
D gene: TRBD1; V gene: TRBV5-6; clone size: many; J gene: TRBJ1-1; CDR3 protein: CASSLTGGQTEAFF; CDR3 DNA: TGTGCCAGCAGCCTGACAGGGGGTCAGACTGAAGCTTTCTTT
D gene: NA; V gene: TRBV7-3; clone size: few; J gene: TRBJ2-7; CDR3 protein: CASSPPRDVGGQGEQYF; CDR3 DNA: TGTGCCAGCAGCCCCCCACGTGACGTAGGAGGTCAGGGGGAGCAGTACTTC
D gene: TRBD2; V gene: TRBV28; clone size: NA; J gene: TRBJ2-3; CDR3 protein: CATKTSRLYTSTDTQYF; CDR3 DNA: TGTGCCACCAAGACTAGCCGACTCTACACTAGCACAGATACGCAGTATTTT
D gene: TRBD1; V gene: TRBV5-1; clone size: NA; J gene: TRBJ2-3; CDR3 protein: CASSILGTAVDTDTQYF; CDR3 DNA: TGCGCCAGCAGCATCCTGGGGACAGCCGTCGACACAGATACGCAGTATTTT
D gene: NA; V gene: TRBV7-9; clone size: NA; J gene: TRBJ2-7; CDR3 protein: CASNLRGRGSYEQYF; CDR3 DNA: TGTGCCAGCAACTTACGGGGCAGGGGCTCCTACGAGCAGTACTTC
D gene: NA; V gene: TRBV9; clone size: NA; J gene: TRBJ2-1; CDR3 protein: CASSALLDTDEQFF; CDR3 DNA: TGTGCCAGCAGCGCCCTGTTGGACACCGATGAGCAGTTCTTC
D gene: NA; V gene: TRBV4-3; clone size: few; J gene: TRBJ2-7; CDR3 protein: CASSQDLAVVGVFEQYF; CDR3 DNA: TGCGCCAGCAGCCAAGATCTTGCGGTTGTGGGGGTCTTTGAGCAGTACTTC
D gene: NA; V gene: TRBV7-2; clone size: many; J gene: TRBJ2-7; CDR3 protein: CASSLIWPSYEQYF; CDR3 DNA: TGTGCCAGCAGCTTAATCTGGCCCTCTTACGAGCAGTACTTC
D gene: TRBD1; V gene: TRBV29-1; clone size: many; J gene: TRBJ2-1; CDR3 protein: CSVGQGALDEQFF; CDR3 DNA: TGCAGCGTGGGACAGGGGGCTTTGGATGAGCAGTTCTTC
D gene: NA; V gene: TRBV4-3; clone size: NA; J gene: TRBJ2-7; CDR3 protein: CASSQEVSAVNYEQYF; CDR3 DNA: TGCGCCAGCAGCCAAGAAGTTAGCGCGGTGAACTACGAGCAGTACTTC
D gene: TRBD1; V gene: TRBV4-3; clone size: many; J gene: TRBJ1-1; CDR3 protein: CASSRDSPNTEAFF; CDR3 DNA: TGCGCCAGCAGCCGGGACAGTCCTAATACTGAAGCTTTCTTT
D gene: NA; V gene: TRBV19; clone size: NA; J gene: TRBJ1-1; CDR3 protein: CASSPSFHAADKAFF; CDR3 DNA: TGTGCCAGTAGCCCAAGTTTCCATGCCGCGGATAAAGCTTTCTTT
D gene: NA; V gene: TRBV6-2/TRBV6-3; clone size: many; J gene: TRBJ1-5; CDR3 protein: CATLGSARSQHF; CDR3 DNA: TGTGCCACCCTGGGGTCAGCTAGGTCCCAGCATTTT
D gene: NA; V gene: TRBV27; clone size: many; J gene: TRBJ2-3; CDR3 protein: CASKLSGLHSTDTQYF; CDR3 DNA: TGTGCCAGCAAGTTGAGCGGACTACATAGCACAGATACGCAGTATTTT
D gene: NA; V gene: TRBV30; clone size: many; J gene: TRBJ2-3; CDR3 protein: CAWSVQGLSTDTQYF; CDR3 DNA: TGTGCCTGGAGTGTACAAGGACTTAGCACAGATACGCAGTATTTT
D gene: TRBD1; V gene: TRBV20-1; clone size: few; J gene: TRBJ1-3; CDR3 protein: CSARDQTGGFDTIYF; CDR3 DNA: TGCAGTGCTAGAGATCAGACAGGGGGTTTTGATACCATATATTTT
D gene: NA; V gene: TRBV12-3/TRBV12-4; clone size: many; J gene: TRBJ2-7; CDR3 protein: CASSWDSLEQYF; CDR3 DNA: TGTGCCAGCAGTTGGGACTCCCTCGAGCAGTACTTC
D gene: NA; V gene: TRBV7-6; clone size: many; J gene: TRBJ2-3; CDR3 protein: CASSKPLGADTQYF; CDR3 DNA: TGTGCCAGCAGCAAACCCCTGGGGGCAGATACGCAGTATTTT
D gene: NA; V gene: TRBV18; clone size: many; J gene: TRBJ2-7; CDR3 protein: CASSPDRTYEQYF; CDR3 DNA: TGTGCCAGCTCGCCCGACAGGACCTACGAGCAGTACTTC
D gene: NA; V gene: TRBV20-1; clone size: NA; J gene: TRBJ1-1; CDR3 protein: CSARDRSQWVNTEAFF; CDR3 DNA: TGCAGTGCTAGAGATCGATCCCAATGGGTGAACACTGAAGCTTTCTTT
D gene: NA; V gene: TRBV27; clone size: NA; J gene: TRBJ2-7; CDR3 protein: CAGSLDGYEQYF; CDR3 DNA: TGTGCCGGCAGTTTAGACGGGTACGAGCAGTACTTC
D gene: NA; V gene: TRBV7-2; clone size: NA; J gene: TRBJ2-1; CDR3 protein: CASSSRLSYNEQFF; CDR3 DNA: TGTGCCAGCAGCTCTCGATTATCCTACAATGAGCAGTTCTTC
D gene: NA; V gene: TRBV7-9; clone size: many; J gene: TRBJ2-5; CDR3 protein: CASSWIQETQYF; CDR3 DNA: TGTGCCAGCAGCTGGATCCAAGAGACCCAGTACTTC
D gene: NA; V gene: TRBV19; clone size: NA; J gene: TRBJ1-1; CDR3 protein: CASSIGTLSEAFF; CDR3 DNA: TGTGCCAGTAGTATCGGGACGCTTTCTGAAGCTTTCTTT
D gene: TRBD1; V gene: TRBV6-5; clone size: many; J gene: TRBJ2-3; CDR3 protein: CASSTDRGVDTQYF; CDR3 DNA: TGTGCCAGCTCCACCGACAGGGGCGTCGATACGCAGTATTTT
D gene: NA; V gene: TRBV11-2; clone size: few; J gene: TRBJ2-1; CDR3 protein: CASSLVVEQFF; CDR3 DNA: TGTGCCAGCAGCTTAGTGGTTGAGCAGTTCTTC
D gene: TRBD2; V gene: TRBV5-6; clone size: many; J gene: TRBJ2-3; CDR3 protein: CASSPGLAGGNTDTQYF; CDR3 DNA: TGTGCCAGCAGCCCCGGACTAGCGGGGGGCAACACAGATACGCAGTATTTT
D gene: NA; V gene: TRBV14; clone size: few; J gene: TRBJ1-2; CDR3 protein: CASSQYQGPPGYGYTF; CDR3 DNA: TGTGCCAGCAGCCAATACCAGGGGCCTCCTGGATATGGCTACACCTTC
D gene: NA; V gene: TRBV7-9; clone size: many; J gene: TRBJ2-7; CDR3 protein: CASSLAVGELAYEQYF; CDR3 DNA: TGTGCCAGCAGCTTAGCCGTCGGGGAGTTGGCCTACGAGCAGTACTTC
D gene: NA; V gene: TRBV29-1; clone size: many; J gene: TRBJ2-1; CDR3 protein: CSVEVRLGAIGEQFF; CDR3 DNA: TGCAGCGTTGAGGTCAGGTTAGGGGCCATCGGTGAGCAGTTCTTC
D gene: TRBD2; V gene: TRBV19; clone size: few; J gene: TRBJ2-1; CDR3 protein: CASSSGLAGPGELF; CDR3 DNA: TGTGCCAGTAGCTCTGGACTAGCGGGGCCCGGCGAGCTCTTC